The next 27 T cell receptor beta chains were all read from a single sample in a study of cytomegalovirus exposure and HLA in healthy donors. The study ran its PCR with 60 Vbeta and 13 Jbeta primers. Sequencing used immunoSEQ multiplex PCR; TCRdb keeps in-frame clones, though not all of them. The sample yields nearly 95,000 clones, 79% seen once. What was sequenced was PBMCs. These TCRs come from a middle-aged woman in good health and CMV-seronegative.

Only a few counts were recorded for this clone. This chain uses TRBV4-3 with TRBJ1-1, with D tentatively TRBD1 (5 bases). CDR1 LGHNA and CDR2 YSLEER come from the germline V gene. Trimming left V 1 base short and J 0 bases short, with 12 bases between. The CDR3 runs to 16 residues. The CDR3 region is CASSQVQGLMNTEAFF. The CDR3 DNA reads TGCGCCAGCAGCCAAGTCCAGGGCCTAATGAACACTGAAGCTTTCTTT.

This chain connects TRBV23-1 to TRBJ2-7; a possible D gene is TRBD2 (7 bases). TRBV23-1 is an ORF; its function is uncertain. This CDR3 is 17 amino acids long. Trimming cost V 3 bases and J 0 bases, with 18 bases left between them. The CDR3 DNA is TGCGCCAGCAGTCATGGGGGGGGCGGGGGACTCTCCTACGAGCAGTACTTC. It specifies CASSHGGGGGLSYEQYF.

The CDR3 coding sequence is TGTGCCTGGAGACGGGGGGCGTTCGGGGAGCTGTTTTTT. This codes for CAWRRGAFGELFF. The chain combines TRBV30 with TRBJ2-2, with D possibly matching TRBD2 (7 bases). Germline V gene data show CDR1 as GTSNPN and CDR2 as SVGIG (reference sequence). The CDR3 has 13 amino acids. Trimming took 3 bases from V and 7 from J, leaving 12 bases between them.

CDR3 sequence reads: CASSFDSFQETQYF. The CDR3 DNA follows: TGTGCCAGCAGCTTCGACAGCTTCCAAGAGACCCAGTACTTC. The chain has TRBV7-9 and TRBJ2-5, with D maybe TRBD1 (5 bases). Germline values: CDR1 SEHNR, CDR2 FQNEAQ (reference sequence). The CDR3 length is 14 residues. V shed 3 bases and J shed 1 base, with 9 bases lying between them.

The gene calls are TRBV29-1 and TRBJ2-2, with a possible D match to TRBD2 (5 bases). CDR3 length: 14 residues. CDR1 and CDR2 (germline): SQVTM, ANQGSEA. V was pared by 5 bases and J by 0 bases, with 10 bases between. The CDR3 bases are TGCAGCGTTTCGAGGGTGGCGAACACCGGGGAGCTGTTTTTT. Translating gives CSVSRVANTGELFF.

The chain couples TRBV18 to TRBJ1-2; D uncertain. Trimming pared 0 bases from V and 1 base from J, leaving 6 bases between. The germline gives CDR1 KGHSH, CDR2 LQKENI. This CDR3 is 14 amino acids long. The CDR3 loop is CASSPPSVNYGYTF. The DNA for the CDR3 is TGTGCCAGCTCACCACCTTCAGTTAACTATGGCTACACCTTC.

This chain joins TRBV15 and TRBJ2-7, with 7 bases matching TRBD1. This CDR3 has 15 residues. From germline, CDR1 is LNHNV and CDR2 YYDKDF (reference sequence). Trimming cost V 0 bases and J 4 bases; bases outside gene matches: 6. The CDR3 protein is CATSRDRGKSYEQYF. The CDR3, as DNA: TGTGCCACCAGCAGAGACAGGGGGAAATCATACGAGCAGTACTTC.

The CDR3 protein is CASSTYTGELFF. CDR3 nucleotide sequence: TGTGCCAGCAGCACTTACACCGGGGAGCTGTTTTTT. The rearrangement links TRBV7-2 to TRBJ2-2; D gene uncertain. Germline CDR1 is SGHTA and CDR2 is FQGNSA. Trimming cost V 5 bases and J 3 bases, with 4 bases left between them. This CDR3 has 12 amino acids.

The CDR3 is CASTISVVGPYEQYF. For the CDR3, the DNA is TGTGCCAGTACCATCAGTGTCGTGGGCCCCTACGAGCAGTACTTC. The chain combines TRBV19 with TRBJ2-7, with no clear D. The CDR3 sequence is 15 residues long. The germline gives CDR1 LNHDA, CDR2 SQIVND (reference sequence). Trimming took off 7 bases at V and 2 bases at J, with 18 bases between the two ends.

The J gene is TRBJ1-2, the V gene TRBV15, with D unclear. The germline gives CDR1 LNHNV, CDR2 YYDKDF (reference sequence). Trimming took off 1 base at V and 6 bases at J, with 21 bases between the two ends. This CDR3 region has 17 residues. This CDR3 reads CATSRGFRESGYDGYTF. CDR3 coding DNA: TGTGCCACCAGCAGAGGTTTTCGGGAATCCGGCTATGATGGCTACACCTTC.

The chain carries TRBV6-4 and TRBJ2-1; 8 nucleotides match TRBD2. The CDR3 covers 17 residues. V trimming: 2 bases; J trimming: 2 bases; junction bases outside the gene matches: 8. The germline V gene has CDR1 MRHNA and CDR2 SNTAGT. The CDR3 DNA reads TGTGCCAGCAGTGACACGAGGACTAGCTCCGCCTACAATGAGCAGTTCTTC. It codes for CASSDTRTSSAYNEQFF.

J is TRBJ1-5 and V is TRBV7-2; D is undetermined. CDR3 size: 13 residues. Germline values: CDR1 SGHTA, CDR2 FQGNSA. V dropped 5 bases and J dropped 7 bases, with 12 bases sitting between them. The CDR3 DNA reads TGTGCCAGCAGCCCCCGGGGAGAGCAGCCCCAGCATTTT. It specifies CASSPRGEQPQHF. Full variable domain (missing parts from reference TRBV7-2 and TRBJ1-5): GAGVSQSPSNKVTEKGKDVELRCDPISGHTALYWYRQSLGQGLEFLIYFQGNSAPDKSGLPSDRFSAERTGGSVSTLTIQRTQQEDSAVYLCASSPRGEQPQHFGDGTRLSIL.

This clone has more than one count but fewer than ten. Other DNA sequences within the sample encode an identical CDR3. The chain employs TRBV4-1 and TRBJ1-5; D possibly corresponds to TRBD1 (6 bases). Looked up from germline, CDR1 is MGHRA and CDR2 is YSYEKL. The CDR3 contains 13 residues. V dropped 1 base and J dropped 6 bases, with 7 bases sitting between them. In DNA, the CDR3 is TGCGCCAGCAGCCAAGGACAGGTTCAGCCCCAGCATTTT. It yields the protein CASSQGQVQPQHF.

The CDR3 here is CASSYRGTGQETQYF. In DNA form, the CDR3 reads TGTGCCAGCAGTTACCGGGGGACAGGGCAAGAGACCCAGTACTTC. The chain couples TRBV6-5 to TRBJ2-5, with 9 bases fitting TRBD1. J lost 2 bases, V lost 2 bases, and 3 bases had no gene match. The CDR3 runs to 15 residues. CDR1 is MNHEY, CDR2 SVGAGI, per germline.

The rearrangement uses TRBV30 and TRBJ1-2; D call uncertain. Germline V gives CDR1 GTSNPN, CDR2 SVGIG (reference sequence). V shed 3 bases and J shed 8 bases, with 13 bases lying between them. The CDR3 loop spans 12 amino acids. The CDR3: CAWRAGVGGYTF. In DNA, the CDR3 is TGTGCCTGGAGGGCAGGCGTGGGCGGCTACACCTTC.

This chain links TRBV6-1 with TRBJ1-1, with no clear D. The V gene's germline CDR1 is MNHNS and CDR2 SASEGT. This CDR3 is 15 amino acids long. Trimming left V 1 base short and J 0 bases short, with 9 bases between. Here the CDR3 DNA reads TGTGCCAGCAGTGAAGTTCCCCACTTGAACACTGAAGCTTTCTTT. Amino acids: CASSEVPHLNTEAFF.

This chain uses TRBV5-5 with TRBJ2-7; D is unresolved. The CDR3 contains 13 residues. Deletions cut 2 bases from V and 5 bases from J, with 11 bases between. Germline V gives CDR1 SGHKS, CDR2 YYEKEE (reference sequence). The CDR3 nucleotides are TGTGCCAGCAGCTTCCCCCACTTGGACGAGCAGTACTTC. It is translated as CASSFPHLDEQYF.

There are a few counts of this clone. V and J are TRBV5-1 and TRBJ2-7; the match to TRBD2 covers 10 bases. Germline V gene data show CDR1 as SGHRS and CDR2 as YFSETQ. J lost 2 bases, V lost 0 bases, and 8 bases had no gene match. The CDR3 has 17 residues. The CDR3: CASSLAASGGLTYEQYF. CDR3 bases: TGCGCCAGCAGCTTGGCGGCTAGCGGGGGCCTCACCTACGAGCAGTACTTC. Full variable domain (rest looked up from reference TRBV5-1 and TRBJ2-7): KAGVTQTPRYLIKTRGQQVTLSCSPISGHRSVSWYQQTPGQGLQFLFEYFSETQRNKGNFPGRFSGRQFSNSRSEMNVSTLELGDSALYLCASSLAASGGLTYEQYFGPGTRLTVT.

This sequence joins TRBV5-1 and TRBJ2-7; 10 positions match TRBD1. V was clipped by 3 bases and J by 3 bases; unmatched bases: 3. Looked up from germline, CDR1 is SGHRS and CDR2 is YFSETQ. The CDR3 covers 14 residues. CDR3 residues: CASSWGQGYYEQYF. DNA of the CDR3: TGCGCCAGCAGCTGGGGACAGGGGTACTACGAGCAGTACTTC.

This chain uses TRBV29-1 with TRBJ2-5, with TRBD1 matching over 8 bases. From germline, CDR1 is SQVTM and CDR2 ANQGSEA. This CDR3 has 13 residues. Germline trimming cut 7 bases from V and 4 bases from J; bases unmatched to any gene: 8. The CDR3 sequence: CSGLRDRRETQYF. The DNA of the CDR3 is TGCAGCGGCCTCCGGGACAGGAGAGAGACCCAGTACTTC.

The CDR3 reads CASSYGFVSGAEAFF. Here the CDR3 DNA reads TGTGCCAGCAGTTACGGGTTCGTCAGCGGGGCTGAAGCTTTCTTT. The V call is TRBV6-5, the J call TRBJ1-1; D is ambiguous. Germline values: CDR1 MNHEY, CDR2 SVGAGI. V lost 2 bases and J lost 6, with 16 bases in between. This CDR3 has 15 residues.

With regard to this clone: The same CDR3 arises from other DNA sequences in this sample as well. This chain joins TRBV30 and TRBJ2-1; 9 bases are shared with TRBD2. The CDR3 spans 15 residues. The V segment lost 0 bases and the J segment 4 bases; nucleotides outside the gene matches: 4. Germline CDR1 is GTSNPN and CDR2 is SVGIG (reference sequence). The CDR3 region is CAWSVSGGPYNEQFF. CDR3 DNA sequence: TGTGCCTGGAGTGTTAGCGGGGGTCCGTACAATGAGCAGTTCTTC.

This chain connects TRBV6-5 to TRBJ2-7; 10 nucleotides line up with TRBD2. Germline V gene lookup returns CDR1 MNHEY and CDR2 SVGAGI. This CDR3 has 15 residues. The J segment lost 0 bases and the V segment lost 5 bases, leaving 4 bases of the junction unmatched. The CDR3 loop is CASSVASGGSYEQYF. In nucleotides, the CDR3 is TGTGCCAGCAGTGTTGCTAGCGGGGGCTCCTACGAGCAGTACTTC.

In DNA form, the CDR3 reads TGTGCCAGCAGTACCAGGGGTTATAGCAATCAGCCCCAGCATTTT. It yields the protein CASSTRGYSNQPQHF. This chain joins TRBV27 and TRBJ1-5, with a tentative D call TRBD1 (6 bases). Trimming took off 5 bases at V and 0 bases at J, with 11 bases between the two ends. Germline V gene lookup returns CDR1 MNHEY and CDR2 SMNVEV (reference sequence). The CDR3 covers 15 residues.

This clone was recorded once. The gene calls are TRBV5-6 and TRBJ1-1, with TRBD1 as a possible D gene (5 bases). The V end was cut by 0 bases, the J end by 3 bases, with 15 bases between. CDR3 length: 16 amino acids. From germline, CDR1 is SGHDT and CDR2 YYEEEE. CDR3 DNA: TGTGCCAGCAGCTTGGGGGGCCTGGGGCCCCACACTGAAGCTTTCTTT. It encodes CASSLGGLGPHTEAFF.

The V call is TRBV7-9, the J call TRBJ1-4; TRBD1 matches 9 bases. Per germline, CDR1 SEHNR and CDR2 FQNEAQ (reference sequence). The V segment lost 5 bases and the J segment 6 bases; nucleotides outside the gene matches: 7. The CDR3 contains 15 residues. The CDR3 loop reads CASSRPTGGHEKLFF. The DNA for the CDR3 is TGTGCCAGCAGCAGACCGACAGGGGGTCATGAAAAACTGTTTTTT.

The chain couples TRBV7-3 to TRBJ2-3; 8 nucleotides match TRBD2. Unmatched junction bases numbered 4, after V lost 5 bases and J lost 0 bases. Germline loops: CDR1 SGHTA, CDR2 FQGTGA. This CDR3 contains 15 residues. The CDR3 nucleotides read TGTGCCAGCAGCCCTAGCGGGCTCAGCACAGATACGCAGTATTTT. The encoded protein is CASSPSGLSTDTQYF.